Shown below are 11 T cell receptor beta chains from a single sample sequenced in a study of T-cell reconstitution after alpha-beta-depleted transplantation in children. Unique molecular identifiers were used in preparing the TCRbeta library. TCRdb ran MiXCR on the PCR reads and lists one entry per CDR3 protein. Of 600,000 to 700,000 distinct CDR3 sequences listed, approximately 14% are singletons. Sequencing was performed on PBMCs, taken before TCRalphabeta/CD19-depleted stem cell transplant. Source of these receptors: a girl aged 2-15 years with congenital amegakaryocytic thrombocytopenia, due to receive a stem cell transplant.

In its sample, this clonotype was seen many times. The rearrangement joins TRBV5-1 to TRBJ2-3, with 10 nucleotides matching TRBD2. Losses at the gene ends were 0 bases for V and 2 bases for J; bases not matched to a gene: 3. This CDR3 is built from 16 residues. CDR1 is SGHRS, CDR2 YFSETQ, per germline. CDR3 in DNA: TGCGCCAGCAGCTTGGGTAGCGGGAGGTTCACAGATACGCAGTATTTT. Protein: CASSLGSGRFTDTQYF.

The J gene is TRBJ1-2, the V gene TRBV7-2; tentative D call: TRBD1 (6 bases). From germline, CDR1 is SGHTA and CDR2 FQGNSA. The CDR3 contains 15 residues. The V gene lost 3 bases and the J gene lost 5 bases, with 16 bases spanning the gap. CDR3 in amino acids: CASSLFFGGAYGYTF. The CDR3 bases are TGTGCCAGCAGCTTGTTCTTCGGGGGCGCTTATGGCTACACCTTC.

This clonotype was seen ten or more times. The chain uses TRBV29-1 and TRBJ2-2; 7 nucleotides agree with TRBD1. The CDR3 has 13 amino acids. Germline V lookup: CDR1 SQVTM, CDR2 ANQGSEA. J was trimmed by 5 bases and V by 4 bases; bases with no gene match: 4. This CDR3 reads CSVVQGSTGELFF. Here the CDR3 DNA reads TGCAGCGTTGTACAGGGGAGTACCGGGGAGCTGTTTTTT.

This clonotype was seen a handful of times. The J gene is TRBJ2-1, the V gene TRBV10-3; perhaps TRBD1 as D (6 bases). Trimming pared 10 bases from V and 0 bases from J, leaving 10 bases between. This CDR3 contains 13 residues. Per the germline V gene, CDR1 is ENHRY and CDR2 is SYGVKD. The CDR3, as DNA: TGTGCCACCCGGACAGCCTCCTACAATGAGCAGTTCTTC. This codes for CATRTASYNEQFF.

This clonotype was detected ten times or more. The chain has TRBV20-1 and TRBJ2-1; 14 bases line up with TRBD2. The CDR3 contains 15 residues. Germline CDR1 reads DFQATT; CDR2 reads SNEGSKA (reference sequence). Germline trimming cut 6 bases from V and 8 bases from J; bases unmatched to any gene: 9. The CDR3 region has the DNA TGCAGTGCAGGATTCGGGACTAGCGGGAGTGATGAGCAGTTCTTC. This gives the protein CSAGFGTSGSDEQFF.

V is TRBV5-1 and J is TRBJ1-1; D ambiguous. Trimming removed 0 bases from V and 6 bases from J, with 15 bases in between. CDR3 length: 15 amino acids. The V gene's germline CDR1 is SGHRS and CDR2 YFSETQ. CDR3: CASSLGESVTSEAFF. DNA for the CDR3: TGCGCCAGCAGCTTGGGGGAGTCAGTTACATCTGAAGCTTTCTTT.

The gene calls are TRBV7-2 and TRBJ2-7; TRBD1 is a possible D gene (6 bases). This CDR3 has 14 amino acids. Trimming cost V 8 bases and J 3 bases, with 17 bases left between them. CDR1 is SGHTA and CDR2 is FQGNSA in the germline V gene. In DNA form, the CDR3 reads TGTGCCAGCGGGGGCACCAGTCTGATCTACGAGCAGTACTTC. Translating gives CASGGTSLIYEQYF.

This clonotype occurred a few times. The V call is TRBV5-5, the J call TRBJ1-2; D call uncertain. The germline V gene encodes CDR1 SGHKS and CDR2 YYEKEE (reference sequence). This CDR3 region has 13 residues. Trimming shortened V by 5 bases and J by 4 bases, and 12 bases separated the two germline ends. As DNA, the CDR3 is TGTGCCAGCAGACTTGACGCGGGCTATGGCTACACCTTC. This sequence encodes CASRLDAGYGYTF.

At least ten counts were recorded for this clonotype. V is TRBV10-3 and J is TRBJ2-2, with a weak D call TRBD1 (5 bases). CDR3 length: 14 amino acids. Trimming pared 4 bases from V and 7 bases from J, leaving 13 bases between. In germline, CDR1 is ENHRY, CDR2 SYGVKD. CDR3 in DNA: TGTGCCATCAGTGCGGTGACAGTGGGCGGGGAGCTGTTTTTT. This translates into CAISAVTVGGELFF.

This clonotype was seen many times. This chain joins TRBV5-1 and TRBJ1-2; possible D gene TRBD1, 5 bases. Trimming took 4 bases from V and 5 from J, leaving 12 bases between them. The germline V gene encodes CDR1 SGHRS and CDR2 YFSETQ. The length of the CDR3 is 13 residues. DNA for the CDR3: TGCGCCAGCAGCCTGGGGGGAGCGTATGGCTACACCTTC. Its translation is CASSLGGAYGYTF.

This clonotype was observed at least ten times. V usage is TRBV7-2 and J usage is TRBJ1-2; D ambiguous. Trimming removed 5 bases from V and 4 bases from J, with 8 bases in between. This CDR3 comprises 12 residues. The germline gives CDR1 SGHTA, CDR2 FQGNSA. Here the CDR3 DNA reads TGTGCCAGCAGCGGGTTAACCTATGGCTACACCTTC. As protein: CASSGLTYGYTF.